These T cell receptor beta chains were read from a single sample in a study of T cell changes during pregnancy in multiple sclerosis. Libraries were prepared by immunoSEQ multiplex PCR; TCRdb keeps only in-frame clonotypes and omits some of them. The profile shows some 29,000 clones, 87% of them singletons. Material: CD8+ T cells from peripheral blood mononuclear cells, obtained before pregnancy. Receptors were obtained from a female donor with multiple sclerosis, enrolled in a pregnancy study. Each CDR3 is given with its conserved first and last residue. The D gene is left open where the match is weak. Only some rows state a clone size, as once, few, many or a class for expanded clones.

TRBV5-1	-	TRBJ2-1	TRBD2	TGCGCCAGCAGCTTGACTAGCGGGCCCCGCTCCTACAATGAGCAGTTCTTC	CASSLTSGPRSYNEQFF
TRBV27	-	TRBJ1-4	-	TGTGCCAGCAGAGGCGGGTATGGGACTAATGAAAAACTGTTTTTT	CASRGGYGTNEKLFF
TRBV27	-	TRBJ1-2	-	TGTGCCAGCAGTTTTAGGGGCCCCAACAGGGCTGGGGATTCTAACTATGGCTACACCTTC	CASSFRGPNRAGDSNYGYTF
TRBV6-4	few	TRBJ2-2	-	TGTGCCAGCAGTACTGGGTACGGCGGAACCGGGGAGCTGTTTTTT	CASSTGYGGTGELFF
TRBV13	-	TRBJ1-4	TRBD1	TGTGCCAGCAGCTTCACCTCCGGGACAGGCGTGGAAAAACTGTTTTTT	CASSFTSGTGVEKLFF
TRBV28	-	TRBJ2-5	-	TGTGCCAGCAGTCCCCGACAGTGGCAGGGTGAGACCCAGTACTTC	CASSPRQWQGETQYF
TRBV6-5	-	TRBJ2-3	TRBD1	TGTGCCAGCAGTTGGCCGGGACAGGGGTTCAGGCAGTATTTT	CASSWPGQGFRQYF
TRBV5-4	-	TRBJ1-4	-	TGTGCCAGCAGCTTGCCGGGCGGGGGGCAGGGTGAAAAACTGTTTTTT	CASSLPGGGQGEKLFF
TRBV15	few	TRBJ2-1	-	TGTGCCACCAGCAAGATCACAGAGGGAGACTACAATGAGCAGTTCTTC	CATSKITEGDYNEQFF
TRBV27	-	TRBJ2-2	TRBD1	TGTGCCAGCAGTTTTCCGGGACAGGGGGCCACCGGGGAGCTGTTTTTT	CASSFPGQGATGELFF
TRBV7-2	-	TRBJ2-7	TRBD2	TGTGCCAGCAGCCCCAGCGGGACCTACGAGCAGTACTTC	CASSPSGTYEQYF
TRBV27	once	TRBJ1-2	-	TGTGCCAGCAGTTCGGAAGGGGCCTATGGCTACACCTTC	CASSSEGAYGYTF
TRBV5-1	-	TRBJ2-2	-	TGCGCCAGCAGCTTGGAAGGGGCCACCGGGGAGCTGTTTTTT	CASSLEGATGELFF
TRBV7-9	-	TRBJ2-3	-	TGTGCCAGCAGCCCACTAGTTCCAGCTTCAGATACGCAGTATTTT	CASSPLVPASDTQYF
TRBV5-4	-	TRBJ2-3	-	TGTGCCAGCAGCTTGCCCAGGGATGGCACAGATACGCAGTATTTT	CASSLPRDGTDTQYF
TRBV4-1	-	TRBJ1-1	-	TGCGCCAGCAGCCAAGATCGGCGGGTCACTGAAGCTTTCTTT	CASSQDRRVTEAFF
TRBV10-2	-	TRBJ1-1	TRBD1	TGCGCCAGCAGTGAGTTAGGACAGGGGGACACTGAAGCTTTCTTT	CASSELGQGDTEAFF
TRBV4-3	-	TRBJ1-3	-	TGCGCCAGCAGCCAAGATGCGGACTCGGTGGGAAACACCATATATTTT	CASSQDADSVGNTIYF
TRBV6-5	-	TRBJ2-7	-	TGTGCCAGCAGTTATTCAAGGGGTCTCAACGAGCAGTACTTC	CASSYSRGLNEQYF
TRBV6-6	-	TRBJ2-7	TRBD2	TGTGCCAGCGTCGCGGGAGTTAGGGAGCAGTACTTC	CASVAGVREQYF
TRBV4-3	-	TRBJ2-3	TRBD2	TGCGCCAGCAGCCAAGCCCTAGCGGCTTACACAGATACGCAGTATTTT	CASSQALAAYTDTQYF
TRBV5-6	-	TRBJ1-5	-	TGTGCCAGCAGTATTCTAGATCAGCCCCAGCATTTT	CASSILDQPQHF
TRBV20-1	few	TRBJ2-1	-	TGCAGTGCTAGAGAAGACTATGAGCAGTTCTTC	CSAREDYEQFF
TRBV30	once	TRBJ2-1	TRBD2	TGTGCCTGGGAAGGGACTAGCGGGTTCAATGAGCAGTTCTTC	CAWEGTSGFNEQFF
TRBV27	-	TRBJ1-4	TRBD1	TGTGCCAGCAGTGCCCGGACAGGGAGCAATGAAAAACTGTTTTTT	CASSARTGSNEKLFF
TRBV2	-	TRBJ2-1	-	TGTGCCAAAGCTAGCGAGGTCTACAATGAGCAGTTCTTC	CAKASEVYNEQFF
TRBV2	-	TRBJ2-1	-	TGTGCCAGCAGTGAAGGGTCAGGGGCGTACAATGAGCAGTTCTTC	CASSEGSGAYNEQFF
TRBV5-6	-	TRBJ2-4	TRBD1	TGTGCCAGCAGCCCTGGACAGGGAGTAGCCAAAAACATTCAGTACTTC	CASSPGQGVAKNIQYF
TRBV6-4	few	TRBJ2-1	TRBD2	TGTGCCAGCAGTGACTCTAGCGGGGGGGCCAATGAGCAGTTCTTC	CASSDSSGGANEQFF
TRBV27	-	TRBJ2-7	TRBD2	TGTGCCAGCAGTCCGCGGACTAGCGGGAGCTACGAGCAGTACTTC	CASSPRTSGSYEQYF
TRBV2	-	TRBJ2-1	TRBD2	TGTGCCAGCAGCCGACTAGCGGGGCCGTACAATGAGCAGTTCTTC	CASSRLAGPYNEQFF
TRBV2	-	TRBJ1-5	-	TGTGCCAGCAGGGCCGGACAAATTGGGTACAATCAGCCCCAGCATTTT	CASRAGQIGYNQPQHF
TRBV11-3	-	TRBJ1-5	TRBD1	TGTGCCAGCAGCTTAACAGGGGACCAGCCCCAGCATTTT	CASSLTGDQPQHF
TRBV5-1	-	TRBJ2-7	TRBD1	TGCGCCAGCAAAGACAGGGCCTACGAGCAGTACTTC	CASKDRAYEQYF
TRBV30	-	TRBJ2-7	-	TGTGCCTGGAGTGTAGCGGCAGGCCTTATCGGGGACGAGCAGTACTTC	CAWSVAAGLIGDEQYF
TRBV7-9	-	TRBJ1-1	-	TGTGCCAGCAACCAGGGGAACACTGAAGCTTTCTTT	CASNQGNTEAFF
TRBV28	-	TRBJ1-3	-	TGTGCCAGCAGTTTCCTACCTGCCTCTGGAAACACCATATATTTT	CASSFLPASGNTIYF
TRBV5-6	-	TRBJ1-2	TRBD1	TGTGCCAGCAGCTTGGAGGGCAGGGGGCTCGCTAACTATGGCTACACCTTC	CASSLEGRGLANYGYTF
TRBV27	once	TRBJ2-2	TRBD1	TGTGCCAGCAGTCCCATACAGGGGAACGGGGAGCTGTTTTTT	CASSPIQGNGELFF
TRBV7-3	-	TRBJ2-5	TRBD2	TGTGCCAGCAGCTTAACCGCGGGGGGGCCAGAGACCCAGTACTTC	CASSLTAGGPETQYF
TRBV28	-	TRBJ1-4	-	TGTGCCAGCAGCCTGCGGGGGGGCCAGAGTGAAAAACTGTTTTTT	CASSLRGGQSEKLFF
TRBV30	-	TRBJ2-1	TRBD1	TGTGCCTGGACCCTCGCGTCCAGGGGGCCTGAGCAGTTCTTC	CAWTLASRGPEQFF
TRBV19	-	TRBJ2-2	-	TGTGCCAGTAGTATTTTAATCGAGACGAACACCGGGGAGCTGTTTTTT	CASSILIETNTGELFF
TRBV5-8	-	TRBJ2-1	TRBD1	TGTGCCAGCACACTCAGGGGGTGGGAGCAGTTCTTC	CASTLRGWEQFF
TRBV27	-	TRBJ2-4	TRBD2	TGTGCCAGCTCGCTGGTCGGGGGCGGGGGGATCAAAAACATTCAGTACTTC	CASSLVGGGGIKNIQYF
TRBV30	-	TRBJ2-7	TRBD1	TGTGCCTGGGGGACCGGGACAGCATTCTACGAGCAGTACTTC	CAWGTGTAFYEQYF
TRBV29-1	once	TRBJ2-5	-	TGCAGCGTTGTACTCGGGGAGGGGGGAGAGACCCAGTACTTC	CSVVLGEGGETQYF
TRBV6-6	-	TRBJ2-3	TRBD1	TGTGCCAGCAGTGCGACAGGGGTTAGCACAGATACGCAGTATTTT	CASSATGVSTDTQYF
TRBV13	-	TRBJ2-1	TRBD2	TGTGCCAGCAGCACCCGGACTAGCGGGAACAATGAGCAGTTCTTC	CASSTRTSGNNEQFF
TRBV4-2	few	TRBJ2-3	-	TGTGCCAGCAGCCCCTACACTAGGATGAGCACAGATACGCAGTATTTT	CASSPYTRMSTDTQYF
TRBV7-9	-	TRBJ1-1	-	TGTGCCAGCAGCTTCCCACCTGAACGGGGAACTGAAGCTTTCTTT	CASSFPPERGTEAFF
TRBV7-8	once	TRBJ1-4	TRBD1	TGTGCCAGCAGCCCCGGACAGGGCGCTAATGAAAAACTGTTTTTT	CASSPGQGANEKLFF
TRBV2	-	TRBJ1-2	TRBD1	TGTGCCAGCAGTGAAATCTTAGGGCAGGGGGACTATGGCTACACCTTC	CASSEILGQGDYGYTF
TRBV30	-	TRBJ2-7	TRBD1	TGTGCCTGGAGTGGGACCCAGGGGGTCCGCCGCCCCTTCTTCGAGCAGTACTTC	CAWSGTQGVRRPFFEQYF